Following are 23 T cell receptor beta chains from one sample sequenced in a study of pediatric ulcerative colitis. One to two pinch biopsies were taken from the rectum during colonoscopy. TCRdb's table, derived via immunoSEQ multiplex PCR, lists solely in-frame clones and lacks some. The data contain around 34,000 clones, about 81% of them singletons. The sequencing sample was made of gut tissue. These receptors were taken from a boy younger than 18 with mild ulcerative colitis.

The chain links TRBV5-1 to TRBJ1-6; D is unresolved. The CDR3 covers 17 residues. V lost 0 bases and J lost 9, with 19 bases in between. Germline CDR1 reads SGHRS; CDR2 reads YFSETQ. This CDR3 is CASSLESRPPPGSPLHF. CDR3 in DNA: TGCGCCAGCAGCTTGGAATCCAGGCCGCCTCCGGGTTCACCCCTCCACTTT.

The chain recombines TRBV11-3 with TRBJ2-1; 9 positions agree with TRBD2. Trimming at V came to 2 bases and at J to 6 bases, leaving 8 bases not matched to a gene. Germline V CDR1 and CDR2: SGHNT, YENEEA. The CDR3 has 16 residues. The CDR3 DNA is TGTGCCAGCAGCTTACGTGGCGGGGGGGCCCGCAATGAGCAGTTCTTC. It yields the protein CASSLRGGGARNEQFF.

This clone was observed once. The chain uses TRBV15 and TRBJ1-2, with a possible D match to TRBD1 (6 bases). This CDR3 is built from 13 residues. CDR1 is LNHNV and CDR2 is YYDKDF in the germline V gene (reference sequence). Trimming took 2 bases from V and 5 from J, leaving 9 bases between them. The CDR3 spells CATSRQGPYGYTF. The CDR3 nucleotides read TGTGCCACCAGCAGACAGGGGCCGTATGGCTACACCTTC.

The DNA of the CDR3 is TGTGCCAGCAGTTACGACCCGGGGTCAGGCTACACCTTC. Translation: CASSYDPGSGYTF. The rearrangement uses TRBV6-5 and TRBJ1-2, with D uncertain. V dropped 2 bases and J dropped 8 bases, with 12 bases sitting between them. CDR3 length: 13 amino acids. CDR1 and CDR2 from the germline V gene are MNHEY and SVGAGI.

The rearrangement joins TRBV5-1 to TRBJ2-3; D is perhaps TRBD1 or TRBD2 (6 bases each). This CDR3 has 16 amino acids. Germline CDR1 and CDR2: SGHRS and YFSETQ. Trimming shortened V by 0 bases and J by 1 base, and 12 bases separated the two germline ends. CDR3 nucleotide sequence: TGCGCCAGCAGCTTGGTGGGGGGCCCTCGCACAGATACGCAGTATTTT. This encodes CASSLVGGPRTDTQYF.

This chain uses TRBV29-1 with TRBJ1-3; D gene unclear. CDR1 and CDR2 (germline): SQVTM, ANQGSEA. Trimming removed 5 bases at V and 4 bases at J, with 9 bases between. The CDR3 is made up of 12 amino acids. CDR3 sequence reads: CSVTETGNTIYF. CDR3 coding DNA: TGCAGCGTTACGGAAACCGGAAACACCATATATTTT.

V and J are TRBV7-8 and TRBJ1-1; 7 bases line up with TRBD1. Germline CDR1 and CDR2: SGHVS and FQNEAQ. The CDR3 loop spans 15 amino acids. Trimming took 5 bases from V and 7 from J; bases not matched to a gene: 13. The CDR3, as DNA: TGTGCCAGCAGCGTCGTTACAGGGGATAGGAATGAAGCTTTCTTT. It yields the protein CASSVVTGDRNEAFF. Using reference TRBV7-8 and TRBJ1-1 for the parts outside the CDR3, the full variable domain is GAGVSQSPRYKVAKRGQDVALRCDPISGHVSLFWYQQALGQGPEFLTYFQNEAQLDKSGLPSDRFFAERPEGSVSTLKIQRTQQEDSAVYLCASSVVTGDRNEAFFGQGTRLTVV.

The rearrangement joins TRBV12-2 to TRBJ2-3. TRBV12-2 is listed as a pseudogene. The CDR3 contains 13 residues. CDR3 in amino acids: CAKSLIGTDTQYF. The CDR3 region has the DNA TGTGCAAAGTCGCTTATAGGGACAGATACGCAGTATTTT.

The chain recombines TRBV10-3 with TRBJ2-2; tentative D call: TRBD2 (6 bases). Looked up from germline, CDR1 is ENHRY and CDR2 is SYGVKD. Trimming removed 0 bases from V and 3 bases from J, with 14 bases in between. The CDR3 has 17 residues. CDR3 residues: CAISESGAGGYTGELFF. The CDR3 nucleotides are TGTGCCATCAGTGAGTCTGGTGCAGGAGGGTACACCGGGGAGCTGTTTTTT.

This clone was found once. V gene TRBV5-1 combines with J gene TRBJ1-1; 9 bases map to TRBD1. CDR1 and CDR2 (germline): SGHRS, YFSETQ. CDR3 size: 15 residues. J gave up 1 base and V 4 bases, and 5 bases lay outside the gene matches. The CDR3 DNA follows: TGCGCCAGCAGCACAGGGGGCACTGGGAACACTGAAGCTTTCTTT. Residues: CASSTGGTGNTEAFF.

The chain couples TRBV9 to TRBJ2-3, with 7 bases matching TRBD1. CDR1 and CDR2 from the germline V gene are SGDLS and YYNGEE. CDR3 size: 16 residues. V gave up 4 bases and J gave up 0 bases; unmatched junction bases: 8. This CDR3 reads CASSTPTGPSTDTQYF. CDR3 nucleotide sequence: TGTGCCAGCAGCACCCCGACAGGGCCTAGCACAGATACGCAGTATTTT.

The chain recombines TRBV6-5 with TRBJ2-3; 7 bases map to TRBD1. There are 15 residues in the CDR3. Unmatched junction bases numbered 9, after V lost 6 bases and J lost 3 bases. Germline CDR1 is MNHEY and CDR2 is SVGAGI. CDR3 in DNA: TGTGCCAGCAGGGAACAGGGGAGCTTTACAGATACGCAGTATTTT. Translated: CASREQGSFTDTQYF.

This clone has just one count. This chain links TRBV30 with TRBJ1-1; D not resolved. V dropped 0 bases and J dropped 6 bases, with 14 bases sitting between them. The CDR3 loop spans 14 amino acids. The V gene's germline CDR1 is GTSNPN and CDR2 SVGIG (reference sequence). CDR3 sequence: CAWSVKAAVPEAFF. The DNA of the CDR3 is TGTGCCTGGAGTGTAAAGGCGGCAGTGCCTGAAGCTTTCTTT.

This chain links TRBV18 with TRBJ2-7, with D perhaps matching TRBD2 (6 bases). Trimming removed 6 bases at V and 1 base at J, with 19 bases between. Per the germline V gene, CDR1 is KGHSH and CDR2 is LQKENI. This CDR3 region has 16 residues. The CDR3 DNA reads as TGTGCCAGCTCCACCGGAATGGGCGGGGCGTCCTACGAGCAGTACTTC. Its translation is CASSTGMGGASYEQYF.

The chain employs TRBV5-1 and TRBJ1-2; weak D call: TRBD1 (5 bases). This CDR3 comprises 12 residues. V was pared by 0 bases and J by 6 bases, with 6 bases between. Germline CDR1 SGHRS, CDR2 YFSETQ. The DNA of the CDR3 is TGCGCCAGCAGCTTGGCAGGGAATGGCTACACCTTC. Amino acids: CASSLAGNGYTF.

The chain is built from TRBV14 and TRBJ2-1; D possibly corresponds to TRBD2 (5 bases). The CDR3 has 13 amino acids. Trimming shortened V by 4 bases and J by 10 bases, and 14 bases separated the two germline ends. Germline CDR1 reads SGHDN; CDR2 reads FVKESK. CDR3 loop: CASSRSFRGEQFF. The CDR3 bases are TGTGCCAGCAGCCGGTCTTTCCGCGGGGAGCAGTTCTTC. The variable domain in full, with the rest retrieved from reference TRBV14 and TRBJ2-1, is EAGVTQFPSHSVIEKGQTVTLRCDPISGHDNLYWYRRVMGKEIKFLLHFVKESKQDESGMPNNRFLAERTGGTYSTLKVQPAELEDSGVYFCASSRSFRGEQFFGPGTRLTVL.

This clone was picked up a small number of times. This chain uses TRBV7-9 with TRBJ1-2; D call uncertain. The CDR3 covers 13 residues. V gave up 5 bases and J gave up 3 bases, with 10 bases separating them. Germline V gives CDR1 SEHNR, CDR2 FQNEAQ (reference sequence). CDR3: CASSQFGYYGYTF. The CDR3 bases are TGTGCCAGCAGCCAGTTTGGGTACTATGGCTACACCTTC.

The chain uses TRBV2 and TRBJ1-2; TRBD1 might be the D (6 bases). The CDR3 contains 14 residues. V was cut by 6 bases and J by 1 base, with 12 bases left in between. Germline CDR1 and CDR2: SNHLY and FYNNEI. CDR3 coding DNA: TGTGCCAGCAGAGTCCGACAGGTTAACTATGGCTACACCTTC. Protein: CASRVRQVNYGYTF.

V is TRBV9 and J is TRBJ1-2; D unresolved. V lost 0 bases and J 0 bases, leaving 12 bases between the germline ends. The CDR3 has 16 residues. The V gene's germline CDR1 is SGDLS and CDR2 YYNGEE. CDR3 residues: CASSVGAGTTNYGYTF. The CDR3 DNA is TGTGCCAGCAGCGTAGGGGCAGGAACCACTAACTATGGCTACACCTTC. The full variable domain, completed using reference TRBV9 and TRBJ1-2, is DSGVTQTPKHLITATGQRVTLRCSPRSGDLSVYWYQQSLDQGLQFLIQYYNGEERAKGNILERFSAQQFPDLHSELNLSSLELGDSALYFCASSVGAGTTNYGYTFGSGTRLTVV.

This chain links TRBV30 with TRBJ1-3, with unresolved D. The length of the CDR3 is 12 residues. V lost 0 bases and J 5 bases, leaving 5 bases between the germline ends. Germline V gene sequence: CDR1 GTSNPN, CDR2 SVGIG (reference sequence). The CDR3 DNA reads as TGTGCCTGGAGTGTTTTAAGAAACACCATATATTTT. Translating gives CAWSVLRNTIYF.

The chain links TRBV30 to TRBJ1-1; TRBD1 is a possible D gene (5 bases). Germline CDR1 GTSNPN, CDR2 SVGIG (reference sequence). V lost 3 bases to trimming and J lost 11 bases, with 19 bases between them. This CDR3 spans 13 amino acids. The DNA for the CDR3 is TGTGCCTGGAGCGCTTTTGGACCCTGGGGGGCTTTCTTT. Translation gives CAWSAFGPWGAFF.

This chain uses TRBV29-1 with TRBJ2-7; 8 bases fit TRBD1. The CDR3 is made up of 13 amino acids. J was trimmed by 2 bases and V by 4 bases; bases with no gene match: 4. Germline V gene data show CDR1 as SQVTM and CDR2 as ANQGSEA. This chain's CDR3 is CSVVPDRAYEQYF. In DNA, the CDR3 is TGCAGCGTTGTTCCGGACAGGGCCTACGAGCAGTACTTC.

The chain combines TRBV15 with TRBJ1-1; 8 bases are a match to TRBD1. Germline CDR1 is LNHNV and CDR2 is YYDKDF (reference sequence). V shed 1 base, J shed 5 bases, and the junction held 3 bases outside the gene matches. This CDR3 is 14 amino acids long. CDR3 residues: CATSRAGGRTEAFF. For the CDR3, the DNA is TGTGCCACCAGCAGAGCAGGGGGCAGGACTGAAGCTTTCTTT.